Listed here are 19 T cell receptor beta chains from one sample, sequenced in a study of post-analysis software for immune sequencing data (dated by TCRdb to 2013 to 2016). What these receptors recognize is not known. What the study reported, not specific to this receptor: Significantly higher frequencies in patients than in controls were found for about 5 TRBV segments, including TRBV5-6, TRBV5-1 and TRBV20-1.

The library was made by PCR. The listed sequencing device is Illumina HiSeq 2500. To reduce PCR and sequencing biases, unique molecular identifiers were incorporated into the TCR beta cDNA libraries. TCRdb itself trimmed the public reads at Q25 with fastp, ran MiXCR and retained productive beta chains. Here each entry gathers all rows of one CDR3 protein and keeps the most common genes and DNA. The sample records hundreds of thousands of distinct CDR3 sequences, over 45% of which are singletons. The ten largest clones add up to around 11% of the sample. Sequencing used blood. The receptor source for this set is a girl aged 2 to 10 with multiple sclerosis.

Worth noting for this clonotype: At one end the junction does not follow the germline gene, possibly because of a read error. The chain employs TRBV2 and TRBJ2-6; D could derive from TRBD1 or TRBD2 (5 bases each). Per germline, CDR1 SNHLY and CDR2 FYNNEI. The CDR3 is 18 amino acids. CDR3 in DNA: TGTGCCAGCAGTGACGGAACGGGGTTCGGGGCTGGGGCCAGCGTCCTGACTTTC. This translates into CASSDGTGFGAGASVLTF. The variable domain in full, with the rest retrieved from reference TRBV2 and TRBJ2-6, is EPEVTQTPSHQVTQMGQEVILRCVPISNHLYFYWYRQILGQKVEFLVSFYNNEISEKSEIFDDQFSVERPDGSNFTLKIRSTKLEDSAMYFCASSDGTGFGAGASVLTFGAGSRLTVL.

The chain recombines TRBV5-1 with TRBJ2-3; 14 bases fit TRBD2. This CDR3 spans 18 amino acids. Germline CDR1 reads SGHRS; CDR2 reads YFSETQ. V trimming: 4 bases; J trimming: 2 bases; junction bases outside the gene matches: 9. In nucleotides, the CDR3 is TGCGCCAGCAGCCGCCAGACTAGCGGGAGGGCCGACACAGATACGCAGTATTTT. It encodes CASSRQTSGRADTDTQYF.

The genes are TRBV29-1 and TRBJ2-7; TRBD1 matches 7 bases. The V gene's germline CDR1 is SQVTM and CDR2 ANQGSEA. V shed 6 bases, J shed 0 bases, and the junction held 5 bases outside the gene matches. The CDR3 length is 13 residues. CDR3 nucleotides: TGCAGCGTCGACAGGACAGGCTCCTACGAGCAGTACTTC. This gives the protein CSVDRTGSYEQYF.

J is TRBJ1-5 and V is TRBV5-1, with a weak D call TRBD1 (6 bases). Trimming removed 2 bases at V and 7 bases at J, with 16 bases between. The CDR3 runs to 15 residues. Germline assignment: CDR1 SGHRS and CDR2 YFSETQ. The CDR3 loop is CASSLYGTGLQPQHF. The CDR3 region has the DNA TGCGCCAGCAGCTTATATGGAACAGGGCTGCAGCCCCAGCATTTT.

This clonotype was counted between two and nine times. The V call is TRBV6-6, the J call TRBJ1-2; maybe TRBD1 (5 bases). CDR3 length equals 13 residues. V dropped 6 bases and J dropped 8 bases, with 16 bases sitting between them. The germline gives CDR1 MNHNY, CDR2 SVGAGI (reference sequence). The CDR3 DNA is TGTGCCAGCAGCGGACCGGGACTGGGAGGCTACACCTTC. Translated: CASSGPGLGGYTF.

There are a few counts of this clonotype. This chain links TRBV25-1 with TRBJ2-1; 12 bases are a match to TRBD1. Germline CDR1 and CDR2: MGHDK and SYGVNS. With 4 bases clipped from V and 5 bases from J, the junction kept 3 bases outside the gene matches. The CDR3 spans 15 residues. CDR3 bases: TGTGCCAGCAGTGCCCGGGACAGGGGGCACAATGAGCAGTTCTTC. Protein: CASSARDRGHNEQFF.

The gene calls are TRBV12-3 or TRBV12-4 and TRBJ2-1; no clear D. The V gene lost 5 bases and the J gene lost 3 bases, with 8 bases spanning the gap. The CDR3 length is 13 residues. DNA for the CDR3: TGTGCCAGCAGTAGAGTTGGCTACAATGAGCAGTTCTTC. Translating it yields CASSRVGYNEQFF.

This chain links TRBV6-2 or TRBV6-3 with TRBJ2-3; 11 nucleotides line up with TRBD2. The germline gives CDR1 MNHEY, CDR2 SVGEGT. The J segment lost 5 bases and the V segment lost 0 bases, leaving 4 bases of the junction unmatched. The CDR3 is made up of 16 amino acids. CDR3 DNA sequence: TGTGCCAGCAGTTACTCAGATAGCGGGAGGGGAGATACGCAGTATTTT. As protein: CASSYSDSGRGDTQYF.

The genes are TRBV12-3 or TRBV12-4 and TRBJ1-6; D call uncertain. This CDR3 is 13 amino acids long. V lost 8 bases and J lost 4, with 9 bases in between. The CDR3 nucleotides are TGTGCCAGCCGGCCCCAGTATAATTCACCCCTCCACTTT. Protein product: CASRPQYNSPLHF.

V gene TRBV6-2 or TRBV6-3 combines with J gene TRBJ2-1, with a tentative D call TRBD2 (5 bases). CDR3 length: 16 residues. Germline CDR1 reads MNHEY; CDR2 reads SVGEGT. Deletions cut 2 bases from V and 8 bases from J, with 19 bases between. The CDR3 DNA reads as TGTGCCAGCAGTTACCCAGAAGGTCCCCCGCGGGATGAGCAGTTCTTC. Encoded protein: CASSYPEGPPRDEQFF.

The chain is built from TRBV10-3 and TRBJ2-1; 8 bases agree with TRBD2. In germline, CDR1 is ENHRY, CDR2 SYGVKD. The CDR3 runs to 14 residues. V shed 7 bases and J 8 bases; nucleotides not matched to a gene: 10. The CDR3 is CAINGRGGSDEQFF. The DNA of the CDR3 is TGTGCCATCAACGGCCGGGGGGGCAGCGATGAGCAGTTCTTC.

This clonotype has a handful of counts. CDR3 in amino acids: CSTSSSGREWEQYF. The DNA of the CDR3 is TGCAGTACCTCCTCTAGCGGGAGGGAATGGGAGCAGTACTTC. This rearrangement joins TRBV20-1 to TRBJ2-4; TRBD2 matches 12 bases. Trimming removed 8 bases from V and 13 bases from J; junction bases left unmatched: 15. The germline gives CDR1 DFQATT, CDR2 SNEGSKA (reference sequence). The CDR3 contains 14 residues.

This clonotype was seen only a few times. The genes are TRBV7-9 and TRBJ2-7, with D hard to call. V lost 3 bases and J lost 0, with 9 bases in between. The germline gives CDR1 SEHNR, CDR2 FQNEAQ (reference sequence). The CDR3 consists of 14 residues. CDR3 protein: CASSFLGSSYEQYF. The CDR3 coding sequence is TGTGCCAGCAGCTTTCTCGGTAGCTCCTACGAGCAGTACTTC.

The chain uses TRBV5-1 and TRBJ2-7; either TRBD1 or TRBD2 may supply D (6 bases each). Germline values: CDR1 SGHRS, CDR2 YFSETQ. V shed 4 bases and J shed 4 bases, with 18 bases lying between them. The CDR3 contains 15 residues. Written as DNA, the CDR3 is TGCGCCAGCAGCGCAACCCCGGGGGCGACTTACGAGCAGTACTTC. Encoded protein: CASSATPGATYEQYF.

The J gene is TRBJ1-2, the V gene TRBV27, with D perhaps TRBD1 (6 bases). The CDR3 is 16 amino acids. Germline loops: CDR1 MNHEY, CDR2 SMNVEV (reference sequence). V lost 1 base to trimming and J lost 8 bases, with 20 bases between them. DNA of the CDR3: TGTGCCAGCAGTTTATACGGGCCAAACAGGGTGGGGGGCTACACCTTC. Translated: CASSLYGPNRVGGYTF.

This clonotype is a singleton in its sample. The chain links TRBV28 to TRBJ2-7, with 8 bases that match TRBD2. This CDR3 contains 15 residues. After removal of 6 bases from V and 5 bases from J, the junction contained 12 bases not matched to a gene. Germline lookup yields CDR1 MDHEN and CDR2 SYDVKM. CDR3 bases: TGTGCCAGCAGCTCTAGCGGGCCCCCTAGCCACGAGCAGTACTTC. Amino acid sequence: CASSSSGPPSHEQYF.

This clonotype has just a few counts. J is TRBJ2-1 and V is TRBV6-5, with 8 bases fitting TRBD1. V dropped 3 bases and J dropped 12; count of bases not matched to a gene: 1. The length of the CDR3 is 11 residues. Per the germline V gene, CDR1 is MNHEY and CDR2 is SVGAGI. This CDR3 is CASSYQGAQFF. CDR3 bases: TGTGCCAGCAGTTATCAGGGGGCGCAGTTCTTC.

The chain links TRBV7-9 to TRBJ2-1; TRBD1 matches at 9 bases. Matching the DNA end better, TRBJ2-7 makes the J call doubtful. CDR1 and CDR2 from the germline V gene are SEHNR and FQNEAQ (reference sequence). This CDR3 has 13 residues. CDR3 coding DNA: TGTGCCAGCAGGCGTTGGGACAGGGACGAGCAGTACTTC. Translation: CASRRWDRDEQYF.

This clonotype was found once. V usage is TRBV20-1 and J usage is TRBJ2-1, with TRBD2 matching over 9 bases. The length of the CDR3 is 17 residues. Germline values: CDR1 DFQATT, CDR2 SNEGSKA (reference sequence). V dropped 1 base and J dropped 2; count of bases not matched to a gene: 9. The CDR3 DNA reads TGCAGTGCTAGAGCCCAAGGGGGCGGGGGGGCCTACAATGAGCAGTTCTTC. Its protein is CSARAQGGGGAYNEQFF.